The following is a T cell receptor beta chain sequence with its context. Additional DNA sequences in this sample encode the identical CDR3. The CDR3 has 15 residues. V dropped 0 bases and J dropped 3; count of bases not matched to a gene: 1. Looked up from germline, CDR1 is SGHNT and CDR2 is YYREEE (reference sequence). In the study's own analysis: Reference gene primers were amplified, and this amplification served to estimate nucleated cell counts. TCRdb keeps only in-frame clones here, not all; method: immunoSEQ multiplex PCR. The V and J calls and clone size were taken over from that table, and D and trimming were inferred from the DNA. The data contain some 100,000 clones, around four fifths of them singletons. This entry comes from a study of blood T cell repertoires in COVID-19. Study information: COVID-19 samples, acute and convalescent, were from the United States, Italy and Spain. In each case, the material was cDNA or gDNA derived from T cells, B-cell-depleted T cells, or PBMCs.

The TCR was taken from a woman in her seventies with active or convalescent COVID-19. Sequencing input: peripheral blood. The genes are TRBV5-4 and TRBJ2-2; 8 bases map to TRBD1. Here the CDR3 reads CASSLGQGYTGELFF. The CDR3 nucleotides read TGTGCCAGCAGCTTGGGACAGGGGTACACCGGGGAGCTGTTTTTT. The entire variable domain, with the rest obtained from reference TRBV5-4 and TRBJ2-2, is as follows: ETGVTQSPTHLIKTRGQQVTLRCSSQSGHNTVSWYQQALGQGPQFIFQYYREEENGRGNFPPRFSGLQFPNYSSELNVNALELDDSALYLCASSLGQGYTGELFFGEGSRLTVL.